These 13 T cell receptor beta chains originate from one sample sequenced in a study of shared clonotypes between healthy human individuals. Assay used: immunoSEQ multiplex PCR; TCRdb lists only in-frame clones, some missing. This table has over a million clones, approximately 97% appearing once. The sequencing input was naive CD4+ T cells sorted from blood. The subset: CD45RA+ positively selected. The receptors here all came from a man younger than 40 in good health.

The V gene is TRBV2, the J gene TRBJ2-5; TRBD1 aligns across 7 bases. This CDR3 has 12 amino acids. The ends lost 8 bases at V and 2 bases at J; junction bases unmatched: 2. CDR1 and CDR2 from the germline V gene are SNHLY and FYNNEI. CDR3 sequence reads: CASDRAQETQYF. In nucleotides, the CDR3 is TGTGCCAGCGACAGGGCTCAAGAGACCCAGTACTTC.

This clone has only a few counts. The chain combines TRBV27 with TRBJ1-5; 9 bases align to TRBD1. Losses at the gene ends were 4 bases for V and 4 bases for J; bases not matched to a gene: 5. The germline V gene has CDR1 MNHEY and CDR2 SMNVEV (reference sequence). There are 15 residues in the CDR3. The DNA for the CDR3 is TGTGCCAGCAGTTCACAGGGGGCCCTGAATCAGCCCCAGCATTTT. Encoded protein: CASSSQGALNQPQHF.

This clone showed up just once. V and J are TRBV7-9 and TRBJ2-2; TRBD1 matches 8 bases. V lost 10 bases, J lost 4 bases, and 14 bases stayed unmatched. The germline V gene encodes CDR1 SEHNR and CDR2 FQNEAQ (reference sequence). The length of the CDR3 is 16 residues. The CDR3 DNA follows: TGTGCCACAAACTCCGGGACAGGACACCCCACCGGGGAGCTGTTTTTT. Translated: CATNSGTGHPTGELFF.

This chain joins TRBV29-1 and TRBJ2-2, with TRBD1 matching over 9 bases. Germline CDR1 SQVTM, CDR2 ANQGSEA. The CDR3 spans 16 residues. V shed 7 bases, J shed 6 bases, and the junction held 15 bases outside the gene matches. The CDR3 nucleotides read TGCAGCGGCCGCTCCGTGAGACAGGGGGGCTCCGGGGAGCTGTTTTTT. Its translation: CSGRSVRQGGSGELFF.

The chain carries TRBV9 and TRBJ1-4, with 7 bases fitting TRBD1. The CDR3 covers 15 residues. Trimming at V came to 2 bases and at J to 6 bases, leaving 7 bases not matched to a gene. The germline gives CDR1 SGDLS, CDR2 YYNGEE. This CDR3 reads CASSVTGAMDEKLFF. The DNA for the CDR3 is TGTGCCAGCAGCGTCACAGGGGCGATGGATGAAAAACTGTTTTTT. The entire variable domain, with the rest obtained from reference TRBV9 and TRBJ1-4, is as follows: DSGVTQTPKHLITATGQRVTLRCSPRSGDLSVYWYQQSLDQGLQFLIQYYNGEERAKGNILERFSAQQFPDLHSELNLSSLELGDSALYFCASSVTGAMDEKLFFGSGTQLSVL.

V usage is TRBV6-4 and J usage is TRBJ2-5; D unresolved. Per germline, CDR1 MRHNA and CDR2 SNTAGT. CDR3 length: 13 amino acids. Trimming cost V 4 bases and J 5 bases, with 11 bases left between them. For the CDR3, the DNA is TGTGCCAGCAGTGGCCCCTCCGAGGAGACCCAGTACTTC. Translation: CASSGPSEETQYF.

The CDR3 region is CAIRAGGGETQYF. In DNA form, the CDR3 reads TGTGCCATCAGGGCGGGAGGTGGCGAGACCCAGTACTTC. This rearrangement joins TRBV10-3 to TRBJ2-5, with 8 bases matching TRBD2. The CDR3 loop spans 13 amino acids. Germline V gives CDR1 ENHRY, CDR2 SYGVKD. Trimming cost V 6 bases and J 5 bases; bases outside gene matches: 5.

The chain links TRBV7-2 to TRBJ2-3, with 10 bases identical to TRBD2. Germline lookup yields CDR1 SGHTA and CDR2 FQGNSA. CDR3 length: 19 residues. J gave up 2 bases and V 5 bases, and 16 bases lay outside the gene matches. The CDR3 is CASSAQKSGTSVDTDTQYF. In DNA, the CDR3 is TGTGCCAGCAGCGCGCAGAAGTCTGGGACTAGCGTAGACACAGATACGCAGTATTTT. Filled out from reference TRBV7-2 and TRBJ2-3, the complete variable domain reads GAGVSQSPSNKVTEKGKDVELRCDPISGHTALYWYRQSLGQGLEFLIYFQGNSAPDKSGLPSDRFSAERTGGSVSTLTIQRTQQEDSAVYLCASSAQKSGTSVDTDTQYFGPGTRLTVL.

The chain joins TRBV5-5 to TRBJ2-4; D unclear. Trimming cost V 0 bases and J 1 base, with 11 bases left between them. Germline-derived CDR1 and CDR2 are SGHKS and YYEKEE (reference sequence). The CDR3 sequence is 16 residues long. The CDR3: CASSLGRHRAKNIQYF. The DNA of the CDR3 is TGTGCCAGCAGCTTGGGACGCCATAGGGCCAAAAACATTCAGTACTTC. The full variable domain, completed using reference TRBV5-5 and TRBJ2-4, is DAGVTQSPTHLIKTRGQQVTLRCSPISGHKSVSWYQQVLGQGPQFIFQYYEKEERGRGNFPDRFSARQFPNYSSELNVNALLLGDSALYLCASSLGRHRAKNIQYFGAGTRLSVL.

CDR3 protein: CASREGTGFRNTEAFF. The CDR3 DNA is TGTGCCAGTAGGGAGGGGACAGGATTTCGGAACACTGAAGCTTTCTTT. The V call is TRBV19, the J call TRBJ1-1; 8 bases are shared with TRBD1. Germline V gene data show CDR1 as LNHDA and CDR2 as SQIVND (reference sequence). The trim removed 6 bases at V and 1 base at J, leaving 10 bases unmatched. The CDR3 has 16 residues.

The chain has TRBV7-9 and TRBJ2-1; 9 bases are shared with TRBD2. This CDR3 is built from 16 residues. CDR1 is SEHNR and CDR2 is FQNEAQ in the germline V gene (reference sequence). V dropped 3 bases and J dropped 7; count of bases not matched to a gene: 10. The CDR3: CASSLFSGRHRNEQFF. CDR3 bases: TGTGCCAGCAGCTTGTTTAGCGGGAGACATAGGAATGAGCAGTTCTTC.

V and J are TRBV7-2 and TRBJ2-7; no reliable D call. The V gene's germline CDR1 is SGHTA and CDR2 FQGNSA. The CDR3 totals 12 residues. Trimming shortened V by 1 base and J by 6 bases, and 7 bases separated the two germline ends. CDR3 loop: CASSLGVFEQYF. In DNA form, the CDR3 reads TGTGCCAGCAGCTTAGGCGTCTTCGAGCAGTACTTC. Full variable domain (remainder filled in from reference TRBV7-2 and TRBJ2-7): GAGVSQSPSNKVTEKGKDVELRCDPISGHTALYWYRQSLGQGLEFLIYFQGNSAPDKSGLPSDRFSAERTGGSVSTLTIQRTQQEDSAVYLCASSLGVFEQYFGPGTRLTVT.

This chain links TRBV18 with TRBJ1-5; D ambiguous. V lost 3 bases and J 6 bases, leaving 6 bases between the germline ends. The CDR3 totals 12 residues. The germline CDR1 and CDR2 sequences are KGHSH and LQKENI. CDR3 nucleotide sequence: TGTGCCAGCTCACCGGTTTCTCAGCCCCAGCATTTT. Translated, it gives CASSPVSQPQHF.